The TCR beta chain under discussion was sequenced for a study of blood T cell repertoires in COVID-19 (dated by TCRdb to the early 2020s). About the study as a whole: The collaborator samples originated in the United States, Italy and Spain and spanned the acute and convalescent phases of COVID-19. Where available, HLA class I and class II types were taken from metadata supplied by the sample provider and were not determined by assay-based typing. The material from the prospective study consisted of cDNA or gDNA derived from T cells, B-cell-depleted T cells, or PBMCs. Samples were obtained from the ongoing ImmuneRACE study (first 160 participants) and from over 1,000 subjects provided by 6 global collaborators. The repertoires were released in a freely available public database meant as a resource for research on the immune response to SARS-CoV-2. The sample metadata nearly always contained a de-identified subject ID, COVID-19 status, age in years and sex. The dataset comprised deeply sampled blood TCRbeta repertoires from subjects exposed to, actively infected with, or recovered from COVID-19. The paper's findings and limits, for the study overall: The quantity of clinical and demographic metadata differed by source and by participant and was supplied without curation.

The collaborating institutions used their own protocols to collect whole blood in K2EDTA tubes. For TCRbeta analysis, collaborators shipped samples as frozen whole blood, isolated PBMCs, or DNA extracted from either of those sample types. This clone was detected a few times. Its recognized antigen is unknown. It has no much larger one-base neighbor in the sample; base qualities were not kept. CDR1 and CDR2 are read off the germline V gene as MNHEY and SVGEGT. Trimming at the junction amounts to 2 bases on V and 6 bases on J, and the germline ends lie 20 bases apart. Taken from cysteine to phenylalanine, the CDR3 has 17 residues. The entry retains the CDR3 DNA only, 51 bases that are in frame from base 1. The immunoSEQ Assay, a bias-controlled multiplex PCR, was used to amplify TCRbeta CDR3 regions from genomic DNA. On the authors' methods: Nucleated cell counts per sample were estimated from amplification of reference gene primers within the assay. To quantify the absolute abundance of each unique TCRbeta CDR3 rearrangement, sequence reads were collapsed and filtered. For each sample, productive Simpson clonality was calculated by taking the square root of Simpson's diversity index across productive rearrangements. Entries here come from immuneACCESS through TCRdb and include only in-frame sequences with V and J called. Some clones fail to appear in such tables; in the studies checked, an unresolved V gene covers under half of the shortfall, and the cause of the remainder is unknown. V, J and clone size are those of that table, while D and trimming were read from the DNA. The sample table shows 40,000 to 45,000 clones, and just under 70% are seen once. Roughly 6.3% of the sample rests with the top ten.

The TCR originated in a man older than 75 with acute or convalescent COVID-19. The rearranged chain carries TRBV6-2 or TRBV6-3 and TRBJ1-5; no D segment can be confidently identified. Sequencing was carried out using peripheral blood. At the DNA level, the sequence is TGTGCCAGCAGTTACGCCACCGGCCCCCGCTCGGGTCAGCCCCAGCATTTT. Its coded protein is CASSYATGPRSGQPQHF.